These 25 T cell receptor beta chains originate from one sample sequenced in a study of blood T cell repertoires in COVID-19. Sequencing used immunoSEQ multiplex PCR; TCRdb keeps in-frame clones, though not all of them. The sample yields some 390,000 clones, 80% to 90% seen once. Sequencing was done on a sample of PBMCs or T cells enriched from blood (not recorded which). These receptors were collected from a man younger than 40 who had recovered from COVID-19.

This clone was recorded once. This chain connects TRBV5-1 to TRBJ2-2, with a weak D call TRBD2 (5 bases). Per germline, CDR1 SGHRS and CDR2 YFSETQ. This CDR3 is built from 14 residues. The germline V and J ends were trimmed by 6 bases and 4 bases, with 13 bases remaining between them. CDR3 residues: CASISGFSTGELFF. The CDR3, as DNA: TGCGCCAGCATTTCGGGGTTTTCCACCGGGGAGCTGTTTTTT.

This chain links TRBV27 with TRBJ2-1; 8 bases are a match to TRBD2. Germline CDR1 MNHEY, CDR2 SMNVEV (reference sequence). J lost 3 bases, V lost 6 bases, and 10 bases had no gene match. This CDR3 is 16 amino acids long. This CDR3 is CASSPYSGTSYNEQFF. CDR3 DNA sequence: TGTGCCAGCAGCCCCTATAGCGGGACAAGCTACAATGAGCAGTTCTTC.

The chain links TRBV30 to TRBJ1-4; D gene ambiguous. Trimming cost V 0 bases and J 7 bases, with 15 bases left between them. Germline-derived CDR1 and CDR2 are GTSNPN and SVGIG (reference sequence). CDR3 length: 15 residues. In DNA form, the CDR3 reads TGTGCCTGGAGTGTACGGGTCCGGTCGGGTGAAAAACTGTTTTTT. Its translation: CAWSVRVRSGEKLFF.

This clone appeared once. J is TRBJ2-1 and V is TRBV5-1, with D hard to call. There are 15 residues in the CDR3. Trimming pared 0 bases from V and 4 bases from J, leaving 11 bases between. Germline values: CDR1 SGHRS, CDR2 YFSETQ. The chain's CDR3 is CASSLELSQYNEQFF. CDR3 DNA sequence: TGCGCCAGCAGCTTGGAGCTTTCTCAATACAATGAGCAGTTCTTC.

The chain links TRBV12-3 or TRBV12-4 to TRBJ1-1; D remains ambiguous. The CDR3 is made up of 12 amino acids. Trimming removed 6 bases from V and 2 bases from J, with 7 bases in between. CDR3 loop: CASSPSNTEAFF. The CDR3 DNA sequence: TGTGCCAGCAGCCCTAGCAACACTGAAGCTTTCTTT.

This rearrangement joins TRBV28 to TRBJ2-7, with 9 positions matching TRBD1. Germline lookup yields CDR1 MDHEN and CDR2 SYDVKM. After removal of 6 bases from V and 2 bases from J, the junction contained 5 bases not matched to a gene. The CDR3 is made up of 14 amino acids. The CDR3 bases are TGTGCCAGCAGGTGGGGACAGGGCCCCTACGAGCAGTACTTC. This sequence encodes CASRWGQGPYEQYF.

The gene calls are TRBV5-8 and TRBJ2-3; no reliable D call. Germline assignment: CDR1 SGHTS and CDR2 YDEGEE. V shed 6 bases and J shed 7 bases, with 12 bases lying between them. CDR3 length: 12 residues. The CDR3 DNA sequence: TGTGCCAGCACCCGGGTGGCCAATACGCAGTATTTT. Translated: CASTRVANTQYF.

This chain connects TRBV10-3 to TRBJ2-1; possibly TRBD1 for D (6 bases). Trimming took 7 bases from V and 3 from J, leaving 10 bases between them. Germline V lookup: CDR1 ENHRY, CDR2 SYGVKD. The CDR3 has 13 amino acids. The CDR3 DNA follows: TGTGCCATCACAGGGGTTGGCTACAATGAGCAGTTCTTC. Translating it yields CAITGVGYNEQFF.

The genes are TRBV27 and TRBJ2-7; 9 bases match TRBD1. There are 13 residues in the CDR3. Trimming removed 3 bases from V and 6 bases from J; junction bases left unmatched: 3. Germline lookup yields CDR1 MNHEY and CDR2 SMNVEV (reference sequence). DNA for the CDR3: TGTGCCAGCAGTTTCGGACAGGGGTCCGAGCAGTACTTC. It codes for CASSFGQGSEQYF.

The V and J genes are TRBV7-8 and TRBJ1-5, with 7 bases lining up with TRBD1. The CDR3 is made up of 14 amino acids. With V trimmed by 6 bases and J by 5 bases, 7 bases remained unmatched. Germline CDR1 is SGHVS and CDR2 is FQNEAQ. The DNA of the CDR3 is TGTGCCAGCAGTCTATCAACAGGGGATCAGCCCCAGCATTTT. Translating gives CASSLSTGDQPQHF.

The V and J genes are TRBV15 and TRBJ1-2; D is unresolved. V was pared by 0 bases and J by 4 bases, with 9 bases between. Germline assignment: CDR1 LNHNV and CDR2 YYDKDF (reference sequence). The CDR3 is made up of 14 amino acids. CDR3 in amino acids: CATSRDLASYGYTF. The CDR3 DNA is TGTGCCACCAGCAGAGATCTAGCCAGCTATGGCTACACCTTC. The complete variable domain, with remaining parts taken from reference TRBV15 and TRBJ1-2, reads DAMVIQNPRYQVTQFGKPVTLSCSQTLNHNVMYWYQQKSSQAPKLLFHYYDKDFNNEADTPDNFQSRRPNTSFCFLDIRSPGLGDTAMYLCATSRDLASYGYTFGSGTRLTVV.

The V gene is TRBV12-3 or TRBV12-4, the J gene TRBJ2-1, with 9 bases matching TRBD2. Losses at the gene ends were 7 bases for V and 9 bases for J; bases not matched to a gene: 7. This CDR3 comprises 13 residues. DNA of the CDR3: TGTGCCAGCATGGGCGGGAGGGCCCCTGAGCAGTTCTTC. This codes for CASMGGRAPEQFF.

This clone was counted a single time. The gene calls are TRBV21-1 and TRBJ2-5; TRBD1, as called in the table, went unchecked against the DNA. TRBV21-1 is tagged as a pseudogene. This CDR3 region has 15 residues. DNA for the CDR3: TGTGCCAGCAGCAAAGCGCCCGCAGAAAAAGAGACCCAGTACTTC. Its protein is CASSKAPAEKETQYF.

The V and J genes are TRBV6-4 and TRBJ2-2; TRBD1 aligns across 7 bases. The CDR3 is 15 residues long. The junction had 4 bases not matched to a gene; V was cut back by 6 bases and J by 0 bases. Germline loops: CDR1 MRHNA, CDR2 SNTAGT. DNA for the CDR3: TGTGCCAGCAGCCTTGGACAGGCGAACACCGGGGAGCTGTTTTTT. Protein sequence: CASSLGQANTGELFF.

V usage is TRBV27 and J usage is TRBJ1-1, with 9 bases matching TRBD1. The junction had 5 bases not matched to a gene; V was cut back by 5 bases and J by 1 base. The CDR3 consists of 15 residues. Germline CDR1 is MNHEY and CDR2 is SMNVEV (reference sequence). The CDR3 reads CASSRPGQGNTEAFF. The CDR3 region has the DNA TGTGCCAGCAGTCGACCGGGACAGGGGAACACTGAAGCTTTCTTT.

V and J are TRBV5-4 and TRBJ2-1, with D possibly TRBD2 on 5 matching bases. Germline V gene data show CDR1 as SGHNT and CDR2 as YYREEE (reference sequence). The CDR3 loop spans 13 amino acids. Trimming left V 1 base short and J 9 bases short, with 11 bases between. As DNA, the CDR3 is TGTGCCAGCAGCTTGTCCGGGATAGGTGAGCAGTTCTTC. Translation gives CASSLSGIGEQFF.

This rearrangement joins TRBV29-1 to TRBJ1-4, with D tentatively TRBD1 (5 bases). V shed 6 bases and J shed 8 bases, with 13 bases lying between them. CDR1 and CDR2 (germline): SQVTM, ANQGSEA. CDR3 length: 12 amino acids. The CDR3 is CSVSRVGEKLFF. The DNA of the CDR3 is TGCAGCGTGAGCAGGGTGGGAGAAAAACTGTTTTTT.

This chain links TRBV10-3 with TRBJ1-5, with TRBD1 matching 9 bases. The germline gives CDR1 ENHRY, CDR2 SYGVKD. After removal of 3 bases from V and 1 base from J, the junction contained 1 base not matched to a gene. This CDR3 has 15 residues. CDR3 loop: CAISEQGASNQPQHF. The CDR3 region has the DNA TGTGCCATCAGTGAACAGGGGGCGAGCAATCAGCCCCAGCATTTT.

The V gene is TRBV5-6, the J gene TRBJ1-2; D unresolved. V was shortened by 1 base and J by 8 bases, with 12 bases between the two germline ends. In germline, CDR1 is SGHDT, CDR2 YYEEEE. The length of the CDR3 is 13 residues. The CDR3 coding sequence is TGTGCCAGCAGCTTGTCGGGTCCGCGAGGCTACACCTTC. It encodes CASSLSGPRGYTF.

The rearrangement links TRBV5-1 to TRBJ2-2, with 8 bases matching TRBD2. Germline CDR1 reads SGHRS; CDR2 reads YFSETQ. The trim removed 2 bases at V and 3 bases at J, leaving 3 bases unmatched. This CDR3 spans 15 amino acids. The CDR3 loop reads CASSFPGGYTGELFF. CDR3 nucleotide sequence: TGCGCCAGCAGCTTCCCGGGAGGGTACACCGGGGAGCTGTTTTTT.

CDR3 bases: TGTGCCAGTAGTTCCCCCGGCGGGGACCTAAGCGGACCACAGCCCCAGCATTTT. It encodes CASSSPGGDLSGPQPQHF. The V and J genes are TRBV19 and TRBJ1-5; perhaps TRBD1 as D (5 bases). Germline V gives CDR1 LNHDA, CDR2 SQIVND (reference sequence). The CDR3 length is 18 residues. Deletions cut 5 bases from V and 7 bases from J, with 27 bases between.

This clone was detected only a few times. One end of the junction varies from germline; a read error may be responsible. The chain couples TRBV19 to TRBJ1-4; TRBD1 might be the D (5 bases). The CDR3 is 13 residues long. Germline V gene sequence: CDR1 LNHDA, CDR2 SQIVND (reference sequence). The DNA of the CDR3 is TGTGCCAGTAATTCAGGGTCTAAGGAAAAACTGTTTTTT. This sequence encodes CASNSGSKEKLFF.

V and J are TRBV5-1 and TRBJ1-3; tentatively, D is TRBD1 (6 bases). The V end lost 4 bases, the J end lost 0 bases, and 17 bases lay between the germline ends. The CDR3 consists of 17 residues. Germline values: CDR1 SGHRS, CDR2 YFSETQ. CDR3 DNA: TGCGCCAGCAGCCCCGCCACGACAGGCGCCTCTGGAAACACCATATATTTT. Protein product: CASSPATTGASGNTIYF.

The CDR3 is CASSFPGEGNTIYF. The CDR3 DNA follows: TGCGCCAGCAGCTTCCCCGGGGAAGGAAACACCATATATTTT. The rearrangement links TRBV5-1 to TRBJ1-3; D is unclear. Germline V lookup: CDR1 SGHRS, CDR2 YFSETQ. The V end lost 2 bases, the J end lost 4 bases, and 10 bases lay between the germline ends. The CDR3 consists of 14 residues.

The chain is built from TRBV19 and TRBJ1-2; no firm D call. The germline gives CDR1 LNHDA, CDR2 SQIVND (reference sequence). The V end lost 3 bases, the J end lost 8 bases, and 10 bases lay between the germline ends. The length of the CDR3 is 12 residues. CDR3 coding DNA: TGTGCCAGTAGTATCGGTGGCAGGGGCTACACCTTC. It translates to CASSIGGRGYTF.